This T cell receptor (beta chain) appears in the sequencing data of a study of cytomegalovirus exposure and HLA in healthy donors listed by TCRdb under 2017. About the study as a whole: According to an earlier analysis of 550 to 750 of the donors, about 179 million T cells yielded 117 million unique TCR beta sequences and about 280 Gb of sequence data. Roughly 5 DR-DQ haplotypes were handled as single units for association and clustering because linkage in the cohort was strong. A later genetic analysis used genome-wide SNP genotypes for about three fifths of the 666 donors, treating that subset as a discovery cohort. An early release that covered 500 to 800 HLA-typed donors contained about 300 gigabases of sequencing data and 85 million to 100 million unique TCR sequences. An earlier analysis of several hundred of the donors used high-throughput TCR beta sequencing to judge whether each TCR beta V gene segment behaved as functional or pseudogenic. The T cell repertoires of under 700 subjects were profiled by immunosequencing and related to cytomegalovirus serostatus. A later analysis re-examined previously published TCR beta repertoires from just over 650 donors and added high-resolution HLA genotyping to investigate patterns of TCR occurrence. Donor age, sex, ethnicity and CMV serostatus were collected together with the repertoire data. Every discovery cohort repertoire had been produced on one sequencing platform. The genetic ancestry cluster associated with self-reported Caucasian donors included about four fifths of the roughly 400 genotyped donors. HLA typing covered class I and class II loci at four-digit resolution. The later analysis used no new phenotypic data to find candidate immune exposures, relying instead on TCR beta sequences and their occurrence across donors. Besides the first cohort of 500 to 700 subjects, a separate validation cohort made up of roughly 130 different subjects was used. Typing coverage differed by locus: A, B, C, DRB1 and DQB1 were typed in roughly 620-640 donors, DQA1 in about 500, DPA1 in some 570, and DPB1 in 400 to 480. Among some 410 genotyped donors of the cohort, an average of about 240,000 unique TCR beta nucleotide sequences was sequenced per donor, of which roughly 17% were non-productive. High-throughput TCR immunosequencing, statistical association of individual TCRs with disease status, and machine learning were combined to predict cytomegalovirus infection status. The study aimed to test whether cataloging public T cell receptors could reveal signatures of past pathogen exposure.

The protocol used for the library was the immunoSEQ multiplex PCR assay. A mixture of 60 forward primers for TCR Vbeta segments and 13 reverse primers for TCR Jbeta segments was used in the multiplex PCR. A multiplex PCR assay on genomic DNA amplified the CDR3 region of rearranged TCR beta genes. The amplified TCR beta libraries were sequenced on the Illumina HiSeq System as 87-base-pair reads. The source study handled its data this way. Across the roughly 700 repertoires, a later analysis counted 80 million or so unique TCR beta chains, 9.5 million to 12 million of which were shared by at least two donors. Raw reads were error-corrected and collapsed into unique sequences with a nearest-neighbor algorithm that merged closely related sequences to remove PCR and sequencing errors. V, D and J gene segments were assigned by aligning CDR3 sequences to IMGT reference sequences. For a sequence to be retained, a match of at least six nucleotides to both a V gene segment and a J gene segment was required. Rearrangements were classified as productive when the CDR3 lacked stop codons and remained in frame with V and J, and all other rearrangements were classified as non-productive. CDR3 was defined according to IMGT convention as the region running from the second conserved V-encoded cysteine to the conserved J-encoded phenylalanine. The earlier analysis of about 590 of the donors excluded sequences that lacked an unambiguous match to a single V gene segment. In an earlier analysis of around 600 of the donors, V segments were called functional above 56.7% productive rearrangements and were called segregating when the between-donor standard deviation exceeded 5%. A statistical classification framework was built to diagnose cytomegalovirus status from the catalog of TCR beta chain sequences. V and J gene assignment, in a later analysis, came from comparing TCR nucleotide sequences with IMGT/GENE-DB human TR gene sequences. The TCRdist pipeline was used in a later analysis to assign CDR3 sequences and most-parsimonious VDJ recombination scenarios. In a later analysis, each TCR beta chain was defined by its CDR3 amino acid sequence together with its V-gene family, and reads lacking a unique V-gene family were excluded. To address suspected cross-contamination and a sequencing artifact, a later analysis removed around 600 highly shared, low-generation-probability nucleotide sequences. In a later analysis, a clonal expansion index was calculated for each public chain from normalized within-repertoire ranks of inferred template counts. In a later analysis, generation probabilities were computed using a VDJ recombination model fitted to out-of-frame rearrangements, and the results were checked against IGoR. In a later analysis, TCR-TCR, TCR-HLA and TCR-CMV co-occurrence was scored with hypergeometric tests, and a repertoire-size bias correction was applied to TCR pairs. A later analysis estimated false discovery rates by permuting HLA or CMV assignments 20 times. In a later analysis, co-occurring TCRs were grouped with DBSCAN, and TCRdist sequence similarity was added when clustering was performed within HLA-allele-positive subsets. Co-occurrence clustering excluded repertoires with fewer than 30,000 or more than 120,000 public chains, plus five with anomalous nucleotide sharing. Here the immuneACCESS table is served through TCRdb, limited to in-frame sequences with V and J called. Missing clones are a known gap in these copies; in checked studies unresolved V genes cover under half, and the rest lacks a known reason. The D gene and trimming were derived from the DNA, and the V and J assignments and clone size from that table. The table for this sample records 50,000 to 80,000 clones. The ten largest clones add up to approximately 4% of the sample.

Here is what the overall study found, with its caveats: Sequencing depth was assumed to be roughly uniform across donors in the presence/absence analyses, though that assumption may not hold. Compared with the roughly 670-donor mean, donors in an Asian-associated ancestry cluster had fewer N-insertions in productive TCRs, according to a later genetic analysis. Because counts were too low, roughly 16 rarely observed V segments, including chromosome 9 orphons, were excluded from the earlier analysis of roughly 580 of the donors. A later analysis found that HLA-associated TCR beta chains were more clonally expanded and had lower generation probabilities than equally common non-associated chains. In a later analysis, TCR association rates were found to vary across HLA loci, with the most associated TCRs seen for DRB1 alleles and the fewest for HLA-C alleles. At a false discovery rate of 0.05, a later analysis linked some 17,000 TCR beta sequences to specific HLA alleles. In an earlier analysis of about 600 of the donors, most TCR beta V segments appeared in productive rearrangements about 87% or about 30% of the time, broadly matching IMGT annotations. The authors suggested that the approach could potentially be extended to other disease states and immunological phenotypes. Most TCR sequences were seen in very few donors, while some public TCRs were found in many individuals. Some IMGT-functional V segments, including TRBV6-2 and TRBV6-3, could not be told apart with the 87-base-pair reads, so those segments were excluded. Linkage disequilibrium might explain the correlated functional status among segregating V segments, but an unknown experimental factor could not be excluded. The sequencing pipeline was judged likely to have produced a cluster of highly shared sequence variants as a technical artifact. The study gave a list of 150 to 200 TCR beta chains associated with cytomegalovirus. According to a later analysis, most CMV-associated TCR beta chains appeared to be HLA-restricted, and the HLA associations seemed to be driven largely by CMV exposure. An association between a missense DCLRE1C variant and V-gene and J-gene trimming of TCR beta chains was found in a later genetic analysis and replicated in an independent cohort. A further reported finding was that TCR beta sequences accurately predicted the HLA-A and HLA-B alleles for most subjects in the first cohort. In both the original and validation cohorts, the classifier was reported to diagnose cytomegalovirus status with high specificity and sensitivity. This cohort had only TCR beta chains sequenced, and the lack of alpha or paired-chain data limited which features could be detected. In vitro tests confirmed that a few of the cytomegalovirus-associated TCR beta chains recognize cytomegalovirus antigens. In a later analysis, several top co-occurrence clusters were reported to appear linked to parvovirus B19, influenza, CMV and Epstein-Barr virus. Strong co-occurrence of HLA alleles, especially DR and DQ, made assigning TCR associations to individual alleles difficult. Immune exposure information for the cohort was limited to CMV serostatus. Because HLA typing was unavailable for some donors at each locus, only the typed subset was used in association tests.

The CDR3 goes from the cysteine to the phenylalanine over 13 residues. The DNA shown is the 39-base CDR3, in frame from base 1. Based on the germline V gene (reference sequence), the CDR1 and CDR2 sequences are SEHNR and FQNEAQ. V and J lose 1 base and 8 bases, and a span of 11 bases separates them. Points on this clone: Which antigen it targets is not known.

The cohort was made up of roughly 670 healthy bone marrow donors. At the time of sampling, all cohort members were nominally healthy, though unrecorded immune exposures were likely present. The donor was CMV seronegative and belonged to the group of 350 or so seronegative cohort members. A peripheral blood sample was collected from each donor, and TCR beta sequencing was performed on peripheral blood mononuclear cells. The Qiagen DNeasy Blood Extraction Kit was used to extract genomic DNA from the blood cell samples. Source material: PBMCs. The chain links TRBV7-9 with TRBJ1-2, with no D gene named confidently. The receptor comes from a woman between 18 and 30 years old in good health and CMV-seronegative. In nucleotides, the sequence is TGTGCCAGCAGCTTAGGGCGGCTTGGCGGCTACACCTTC. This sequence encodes CASSLGRLGGYTF.